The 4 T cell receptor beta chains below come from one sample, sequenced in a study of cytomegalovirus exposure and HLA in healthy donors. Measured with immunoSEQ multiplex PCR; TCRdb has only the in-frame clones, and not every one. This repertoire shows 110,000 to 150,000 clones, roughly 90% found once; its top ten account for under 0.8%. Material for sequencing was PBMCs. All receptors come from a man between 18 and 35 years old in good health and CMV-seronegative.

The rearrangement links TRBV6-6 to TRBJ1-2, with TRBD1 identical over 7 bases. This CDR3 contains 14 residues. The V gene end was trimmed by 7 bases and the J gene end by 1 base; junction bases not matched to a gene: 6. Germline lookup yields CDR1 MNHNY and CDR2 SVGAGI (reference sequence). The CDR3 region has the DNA TGTGCCAGCACCCGGGACAGAGATAACTATGGCTACACCTTC. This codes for CASTRDRDNYGYTF.

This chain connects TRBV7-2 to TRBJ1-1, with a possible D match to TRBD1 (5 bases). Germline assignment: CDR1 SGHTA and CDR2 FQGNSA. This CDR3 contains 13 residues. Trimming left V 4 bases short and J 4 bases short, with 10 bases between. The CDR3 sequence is CASSSYRITEAFF. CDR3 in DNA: TGTGCCAGCAGCTCTTACAGGATCACTGAAGCTTTCTTT.

The CDR3 sequence is CASSPWPGQTQETQYF. CDR3 sequence (DNA): TGTGCCAGCAGCCCTTGGCCGGGACAGACTCAAGAGACCCAGTACTTC. The J gene is TRBJ2-5, the V gene TRBV28; 7 bases align to TRBD1. Per the germline V gene, CDR1 is MDHEN and CDR2 is SYDVKM. The CDR3 is 16 residues long. Losses at the gene ends were 6 bases for V and 2 bases for J; bases not matched to a gene: 12.

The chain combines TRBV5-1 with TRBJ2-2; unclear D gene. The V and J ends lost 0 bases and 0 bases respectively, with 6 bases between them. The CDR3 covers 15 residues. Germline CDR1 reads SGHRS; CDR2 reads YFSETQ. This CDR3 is CASSLDRTNTGELFF. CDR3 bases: TGCGCCAGCAGCTTGGACAGAACGAACACCGGGGAGCTGTTTTTT.